The 27 T cell receptor beta chains listed next were all sequenced from one sample in a study of blood T cells in healthy people across ages (dated by TCRdb to between 2015 and 2017). Receptor libraries were prepared by 5' RACE. This sample was sequenced with an Illumina HiSeq 2500. A second PCR of roughly 6 to 11 cycles was run with a J-beta primer mix and a sample-barcoded 5' primer. TCRdb cleaned the public reads at Q25 with fastp, built clones with MiXCR and kept in-frame beta chains. Duplicate CDR3 protein sequences are folded into a single record with the most common DNA and genes. The sample contains more than 800,000 distinct CDR3 sequences, under 45% of them found a single time. About 20% of the sample is in the top ten clones. The sample was blood. Receptors originate from a woman aged 55-70 years in good health.

This clonotype was detected a few times. V gene TRBV18 combines with J gene TRBJ1-1; tentatively, D is TRBD1 (6 bases). V shed 6 bases and J shed 7 bases, with 30 bases lying between them. Per germline, CDR1 KGHSH and CDR2 LQKENI. There are 18 residues in the CDR3. For the CDR3, the DNA is TGTGCCAGCTCCGTCACAGCTATTTTAGGGACACAGCCGGTTGAAGCTTTCTTT. Amino acid sequence: CASSVTAILGTQPVEAFF.

The rearrangement links TRBV20-1 to TRBJ2-7; D is unclear. Trimming cost V 2 bases and J 0 bases, with 5 bases left between them. The CDR3 is made up of 12 amino acids. Germline V CDR1 and CDR2: DFQATT, SNEGSKA (reference sequence). CDR3 sequence (DNA): TGCAGTGCTAGATTGATCTCCTACGAGCAGTACTTC. Translating it yields CSARLISYEQYF.

This clonotype was found a few times. The rearrangement uses TRBV28 and TRBJ1-2, with D hard to call. V gave up 5 bases and J gave up 3 bases, with 10 bases separating them. The CDR3 is made up of 13 amino acids. Germline V gene data show CDR1 as MDHEN and CDR2 as SYDVKM. The CDR3 reads CASSVQTYYGYTF. CDR3 nucleotides: TGTGCCAGCAGTGTCCAAACGTACTATGGCTACACCTTC.

This rearrangement joins TRBV3-1 to TRBJ1-1; 7 bases fit TRBD1. CDR1 is LGHDT and CDR2 is YNNKEL in the germline V gene (reference sequence). V lost 5 bases, J lost 0 bases, and 6 bases stayed unmatched. This CDR3 contains 15 residues. The CDR3 loop reads CASSKTGQMNTEAFF. CDR3 nucleotides: TGTGCCAGCAGCAAAACGGGACAGATGAACACTGAAGCTTTCTTT.

In this sample, this clonotype turned up a few times. The rearrangement uses TRBV20-1 and TRBJ2-1; D perhaps matches TRBD1 (6 bases). Between the trimmed V and J ends, which lost 6 bases and 0 bases, there was a span of 15 bases. The CDR3 length is 15 residues. Looked up from germline, CDR1 is DFQATT and CDR2 is SNEGSKA (reference sequence). CDR3 bases: TGCAGTGCGGTAGCACAGGGCGGCTCCTACAATGAGCAGTTCTTC. This translates into CSAVAQGGSYNEQFF.

V is TRBV10-3 and J is TRBJ1-5, with 9 positions matching TRBD1. The CDR3 is made up of 19 amino acids. V trimming: 3 bases; J trimming: 4 bases; junction bases outside the gene matches: 16. The germline CDR1 and CDR2 sequences are ENHRY and SYGVKD. The CDR3 DNA is TGTGCCATCAGTGATTTGGGAACAGGGGGCCCTCATCGGAATCAGCCCCAGCATTTT. Translated, it gives CAISDLGTGGPHRNQPQHF.

The rearrangement links TRBV20-1 to TRBJ2-1, with 8 bases identical to TRBD2. The ends lost 0 bases at V and 4 bases at J; junction bases unmatched: 8. Per the germline V gene, CDR1 is DFQATT and CDR2 is SNEGSKA (reference sequence). The CDR3 is 16 residues long. The CDR3 sequence is CSARDLVAGSYNEQFF. The CDR3, as DNA: TGCAGTGCTAGAGATTTGGTAGCGGGAAGTTACAATGAGCAGTTCTTC.

The chain uses TRBV7-8 and TRBJ2-5, with 8 bases fitting TRBD2. The trim removed 8 bases at V and 1 base at J, leaving 15 bases unmatched. The CDR3 is 17 amino acids. Germline V gene lookup returns CDR1 SGHVS and CDR2 FQNEAQ. The CDR3 region has the DNA TGTGCCAGCCGCGAGGGGGACGGGAGGGTTCTCCAAGAGACCCAGTACTTC. Protein sequence: CASREGDGRVLQETQYF.

The V and J genes are TRBV27 and TRBJ1-4; 9 bases match TRBD1. The CDR3 consists of 12 residues. Germline V CDR1 and CDR2: MNHEY, SMNVEV (reference sequence). Trimming removed 10 bases from V and 7 bases from J; junction bases left unmatched: 4. CDR3 in amino acids: CATRDRAEKLFF. CDR3 bases: TGTGCCACGAGGGACAGGGCTGAAAAACTGTTTTTT.

This sequence joins TRBV29-1 and TRBJ1-2; 10 positions match TRBD1. The junction had 19 bases not matched to a gene; V was cut back by 4 bases and J by 5 bases. The CDR3 consists of 18 residues. Germline values: CDR1 SQVTM, CDR2 ANQGSEA. The CDR3 spells CSVVDRDRGDPSIYGYTF. The DNA for the CDR3 is TGCAGCGTTGTAGATCGGGACAGGGGTGATCCTTCGATATATGGCTACACCTTC.

This clonotype was observed a handful of times. The chain couples TRBV11-2 to TRBJ2-1; a possible D gene is TRBD2 (5 bases). CDR1 SGHAT and CDR2 FQNNGV come from the germline V gene. The CDR3 consists of 12 residues. Trimming cost V 8 bases and J 6 bases, with 11 bases left between them. The CDR3 region has the DNA TGTGCCAGCCAACGGGGTCGCAATGAGCAGTTCTTC. Protein: CASQRGRNEQFF.

The chain combines TRBV20-1 with TRBJ2-5; 14 nucleotides agree with TRBD2. CDR1 DFQATT and CDR2 SNEGSKA come from the germline V gene (reference sequence). The CDR3 has 15 amino acids. Unmatched junction bases numbered 4, after V lost 3 bases and J lost 4 bases. CDR3 nucleotide sequence: TGCAGTGCTAGCCCGGGACTAGCGGGAGTAGAGACCCAGTACTTC. This sequence encodes CSASPGLAGVETQYF.

This clonotype showed up just a few times. The chain employs TRBV4-2 and TRBJ2-3; 10 nucleotides agree with TRBD2. The CDR3 has 17 amino acids. Germline loops: CDR1 LGHNA, CDR2 YNFKEQ. V trimming: 1 base; J trimming: 5 bases; junction bases outside the gene matches: 9. CDR3 bases: TGTGCCAGCAGCCAAGTGGGAAGCGGGGGGGGGAAAGATACGCAGTATTTT. Amino acids: CASSQVGSGGGKDTQYF.

In this sample, this clonotype turned up a few times. This chain links TRBV11-2 with TRBJ2-1; the D gene is possibly TRBD2 (7 bases). This CDR3 contains 17 residues. From germline, CDR1 is SGHAT and CDR2 FQNNGV. Deletions cut 3 bases from V and 11 bases from J, with 26 bases between. CDR3 region: CASSFDRGAGHFPQQFF. CDR3 nucleotides: TGTGCCAGCAGCTTCGACCGGGGAGCGGGACATTTTCCCCAGCAGTTCTTC.

There are many counts of this clonotype. The rearrangement links TRBV11-2 to TRBJ2-1, with D perhaps matching TRBD2 (5 bases). The germline V gene has CDR1 SGHAT and CDR2 FQNNGV. This CDR3 has 16 residues. V was clipped by 0 bases and J by 5 bases, with 14 bases between them. The CDR3 DNA sequence: TGTGCCAGCAGCTTAGAACTAGTCTGGGCAGACAATGAGCAGTTCTTC. Encoded protein: CASSLELVWADNEQFF.

A word on this clonotype: This may be a read error, as it is one base from a much larger clone. The chain uses TRBV5-1 and TRBJ1-6, with D tentatively TRBD1 (5 bases). The CDR3 spans 13 residues. The V end was cut by 3 bases, the J end by 11 bases, with 12 bases between. Germline V gene lookup returns CDR1 SGHRS and CDR2 YFSETQ. The CDR3 DNA reads TGCGCCAGCAGCTGGGAAGAAGGGGCACCCCTCCACTTT. Translating gives CASSWEEGAPLHF. The whole variable domain, filled in from reference TRBV5-1 and TRBJ1-6, reads KAGVTQTPRYLIKTRGQQVTLSCSPISGHRSVSWYQQTPGQGLQFLFEYFSETQRNKGNFPGRFSGRQFSNSRSEMNVSTLELGDSALYLCASSWEEGAPLHFGNGTRLTVT.

This clonotype was seen a few times. The V and J genes are TRBV5-6 and TRBJ2-7; D unresolved. This CDR3 comprises 14 residues. Germline CDR1 reads SGHDT; CDR2 reads YYEEEE. Trimming shortened V by 4 bases and J by 3 bases, and 14 bases separated the two germline ends. CDR3 sequence reads: CASSDFIQNYEQYF. CDR3 bases: TGTGCCAGCAGCGACTTTATCCAAAACTACGAGCAGTACTTC.

This clonotype came up a few times. The chain has TRBV18 and TRBJ2-3, with D tentatively TRBD2 (5 bases). The CDR3 is made up of 16 amino acids. Germline CDR1 and CDR2: KGHSH and LQKENI. Between the trimmed V and J ends, which lost 5 bases and 0 bases, there was a span of 15 bases. The CDR3 coding sequence is TGTGCCAGCTCATTCGCTAGCATCTCTAGCACAGATACGCAGTATTTT. Translating it yields CASSFASISSTDTQYF. Full variable domain (outside the CDR3, taken from reference TRBV18 and TRBJ2-3): NAGVMQNPRHLVRRRGQEARLRCSPMKGHSHVYWYRQLPEEGLKFMVYLQKENIIDESGMPKERFSAEFPKEGPSILRIQQVVRGDSAAYFCASSFASISSTDTQYFGPGTRLTVL.

About this clonotype: The junction departs from the called germline gene at one end, perhaps through a read error. The chain has TRBV7-9 and TRBJ2-3, with D possibly matching TRBD1 (5 bases). The CDR3 loop spans 15 amino acids. Germline assignment: CDR1 SEHNR and CDR2 FQNEAQ (reference sequence). The CDR3 loop reads CASSLNQGRSETQYF. The CDR3 region has the DNA TGTGCCAGCAGCTTGAACCAGGGAAGGTCAGAGACGCAGTATTTT.

The rearrangement uses TRBV7-9 and TRBJ2-3, with 13 bases aligning to TRBD2. Germline CDR1 and CDR2: SEHNR and FQNEAQ (reference sequence). V dropped 3 bases and J dropped 0; count of bases not matched to a gene: 3. The CDR3 loop spans 17 amino acids. CDR3 in DNA: TGTGCCAGCAGCTTTGCGACTAGCGGGAGGAGCACAGATACGCAGTATTTT. It translates to CASSFATSGRSTDTQYF.

This chain connects TRBV11-2 to TRBJ1-1; the D gene is possibly TRBD1 (5 bases). CDR1 is SGHAT and CDR2 is FQNNGV in the germline V gene. There are 15 residues in the CDR3. The ends were cut back, 5 bases at V and 0 bases at J, with 13 bases in the middle. The CDR3 sequence is CASSPPDRMNTEAFF. DNA of the CDR3: TGTGCCAGCAGCCCCCCCGACAGAATGAACACTGAAGCTTTCTTT.

In its sample, this clonotype was seen a few times. This chain uses TRBV9 with TRBJ2-7; possible D gene TRBD1, 6 bases. This CDR3 comprises 12 residues. Per germline, CDR1 SGDLS and CDR2 YYNGEE. V shed 4 bases and J shed 7 bases, with 12 bases lying between them. The CDR3 is CASSPGTREQYF. The CDR3 nucleotides are TGTGCCAGCAGCCCCGGGACACGGGAGCAGTACTTC.

The rearrangement uses TRBV11-1 and TRBJ2-3, with D unresolved. The CDR3 runs to 15 residues. V was shortened by 4 bases and J by 5 bases, with 16 bases between the two germline ends. Per germline, CDR1 SGHAT and CDR2 FQDESV (reference sequence). CDR3 nucleotides: TGTGCCAGCAGCTGGGCCCCCGGGTCAGAAGATACGCAGTATTTT. Translation: CASSWAPGSEDTQYF.

The chain employs TRBV30 and TRBJ2-5; 7 bases line up with TRBD2. V trimming: 0 bases; J trimming: 2 bases; junction bases outside the gene matches: 12. The CDR3 extends over 17 amino acids. Germline CDR1 reads GTSNPN; CDR2 reads SVGIG (reference sequence). The CDR3 loop reads CAWSVRRTGGFQETQYF. CDR3 DNA sequence: TGTGCCTGGAGTGTACGGCGGACGGGAGGTTTTCAAGAGACCCAGTACTTC.

This clonotype was observed a handful of times. The chain employs TRBV6-6 and TRBJ2-7; a possible D gene is TRBD2 (5 bases). The CDR3 has 13 residues. The ends were cut back, 8 bases at V and 2 bases at J, with 13 bases in the middle. CDR1 is MNHNY, CDR2 SVGAGI, per germline (reference sequence). The CDR3 DNA sequence: TGTGCCAGCCGGACGACGGGGACCTACGAGCAGTACTTC. Translated: CASRTTGTYEQYF.

This chain's CDR3 is CSARSGRRVANEQFF. CDR3 in DNA: TGCAGTGCGAGGAGCGGGAGACGGGTAGCCAATGAGCAGTTCTTC. This chain connects TRBV20-1 to TRBJ2-1; 8 positions agree with TRBD2. Germline values: CDR1 DFQATT, CDR2 SNEGSKA (reference sequence). V lost 6 bases and J lost 6; bases outside the gene matches: 13. The CDR3 is made up of 15 amino acids.

This clonotype was seen more than once but under ten times. J is TRBJ2-3 and V is TRBV20-1, with D hard to call. The CDR3 has 14 amino acids. Trimming cost V 1 base and J 2 bases, with 10 bases left between them. Germline V gene data show CDR1 as DFQATT and CDR2 as SNEGSKA (reference sequence). DNA for the CDR3: TGCAGTGCTAGAGTAGGTAGATCCACAGATACGCAGTATTTT. Translation: CSARVGRSTDTQYF.